The 13 T cell receptor beta chains presented below share a single source sample, sequenced in a study of technical replicates of blood from several donors. Generated by immunoSEQ multiplex PCR, the TCRdb table keeps only in-frame clones and is missing some. The sample holds more than 65,000 clones; more than 90% are singletons and the top ten take over 0.35%. The sequenced sample consisted of T cells isolated from PBMCs. The receptors were sampled from a human donor in good health.

The chain carries TRBV5-4 and TRBJ2-2, with D tentatively TRBD1 (6 bases). Germline V gives CDR1 SGHNT, CDR2 YYREEE (reference sequence). The CDR3 length is 16 residues. V lost 1 base, J lost 3 bases, and 13 bases lay in between. The CDR3 nucleotides read TGTGCCAGCAGCTTGAAACGGACAGCGCACACCGGGGAGCTGTTTTTT. It yields the protein CASSLKRTAHTGELFF. Supplemented by reference TRBV5-4 and TRBJ2-2, the full variable domain reads ETGVTQSPTHLIKTRGQQVTLRCSSQSGHNTVSWYQQALGQGPQFIFQYYREEENGRGNFPPRFSGLQFPNYSSELNVNALELDDSALYLCASSLKRTAHTGELFFGEGSRLTVL.

This chain connects TRBV4-2 to TRBJ2-5; D unclear. V lost 5 bases, J lost 2 bases, and 3 bases lay in between. Germline V CDR1 and CDR2: LGHNA, YNFKEQ. This CDR3 contains 11 residues. The CDR3 DNA is TGTGCCAGCAGCTCGCAAGAGACCCAGTACTTC. Translated: CASSSQETQYF.

The chain combines TRBV4-1 with TRBJ1-3; 9 positions match TRBD1. Germline CDR1 MGHRA, CDR2 YSYEKL. CDR3 length: 18 amino acids. Trimming took 4 bases from V and 3 from J; bases not matched to a gene: 13. The CDR3 nucleotides read TGCGCCAGCAGCCGACCGGGGCGTGGGACAGGGAGTGGAAACACCATATATTTT. Residues: CASSRPGRGTGSGNTIYF.

V usage is TRBV23-1 and J usage is TRBJ2-7; no firm D call. TRBV23-1 qualifies as an ORF whose function is uncertain. The V and J ends lost 11 bases and 5 bases respectively, with 40 bases between them. The CDR3 sequence is 20 residues long. CDR3 bases: TGCGCCCATGTGATGTATCGGAGTCCCCTTAAGGTGGTGCCGTTCCACGAGCAGTACTTC. Translation gives CAHVMYRSPLKVVPFHEQYF.

V usage is TRBV13 and J usage is TRBJ2-1; tentative D call: TRBD1 (6 bases). The CDR3 contains 13 residues. CDR1 is PRHDT and CDR2 is FYEKMQ in the germline V gene (reference sequence). V was cut by 1 base and J by 10 bases, with 11 bases left in between. CDR3 sequence (DNA): TGTGCCAGCAGCTTAGAAGGGACAAGGGAGCAGTTCTTC. Its protein is CASSLEGTREQFF. Full variable domain (remainder filled in from reference TRBV13 and TRBJ2-1): AAGVIQSPRHLIKEKRETATLKCYPIPRHDTVYWYQQGPGQDPQFLISFYEKMQSDKGSIPDRFSAQQFSDYHSELNMSSLELGDSALYFCASSLEGTREQFFGPGTRLTVL.

The genes are TRBV7-2 and TRBJ2-7, with no clear D. V gave up 2 bases and J gave up 5 bases, with 7 bases separating them. CDR1 and CDR2 (germline): SGHTA, FQGNSA. The CDR3 contains 12 residues. The CDR3 here is CASSLRLHEQYF. CDR3 DNA: TGTGCCAGCAGCTTAAGACTTCACGAGCAGTACTTC.

This chain connects TRBV4-2 to TRBJ2-6; TRBD2 is a possible D gene (6 bases). The germline V gene has CDR1 LGHNA and CDR2 YNFKEQ. The CDR3 contains 16 residues. V lost 4 bases and J lost 0, with 10 bases in between. CDR3 bases: TGTGCCAGCAGCCGGCCGGGAGTCTCTGGGGCCAACGTCCTGACTTTC. Amino acid sequence: CASSRPGVSGANVLTF.

The CDR3 region is CASSLGPGNTIYF. CDR3 bases: TGTGCCAGCAGCTTAGGGCCTGGAAACACCATATATTTT. The V gene is TRBV7-3, the J gene TRBJ1-3; the D is unclear. The CDR3 is made up of 13 amino acids. Germline V gene lookup returns CDR1 SGHTA and CDR2 FQGTGA. With 2 bases removed from V and 2 bases from J, the gap between germline ends came to 4 bases.

This clone was seen only once. V is TRBV7-9 and J is TRBJ1-5; possibly TRBD1 for D (6 bases). From germline, CDR1 is SEHNR and CDR2 FQNEAQ (reference sequence). V lost 3 bases and J lost 3, with 12 bases in between. The CDR3 covers 15 residues. CDR3 coding DNA: TGTGCCAGCAGCTTGGCTTGGGGGCCCAATCAGCCCCAGCATTTT. Its translation: CASSLAWGPNQPQHF.

This chain connects TRBV10-3 to TRBJ2-1, with TRBD1 matching over 7 bases. The CDR3 extends over 16 amino acids. Germline assignment: CDR1 ENHRY and CDR2 SYGVKD. After removal of 0 bases from V and 6 bases from J, the junction contained 8 bases not matched to a gene. The CDR3 coding sequence is TGTGCCATCAGTGAGTCGACCCGAGACAGGGCCAATGAGCAGTTCTTC. Translation: CAISESTRDRANEQFF.

The chain employs TRBV6-5 and TRBJ2-5; 8 bases fit TRBD1. The V segment lost 5 bases and the J segment 1 base; nucleotides outside the gene matches: 0. Germline values: CDR1 MNHEY, CDR2 SVGAGI. CDR3 length: 13 amino acids. CDR3 DNA sequence: TGTGCCAGCAGTGGGACAGGCCAAGAGACCCAGTACTTC. Protein: CASSGTGQETQYF.

This sequence joins TRBV2 and TRBJ1-2; the D is unclear. Germline CDR1 SNHLY, CDR2 FYNNEI. V lost 5 bases and J lost 6, with 31 bases in between. The CDR3 has 19 residues. CDR3 region: CASSSSLYGSSGGMDGYTF. The CDR3 coding sequence is TGTGCCAGCAGTAGTAGTCTTTACGGGTCCTCAGGAGGTATGGATGGCTACACCTTC.

The rearrangement uses TRBV27 and TRBJ1-4; perhaps TRBD1 as D (5 bases). CDR1 and CDR2 (germline): MNHEY, SMNVEV (reference sequence). V was shortened by 1 base and J by 8 bases, with 17 bases between the two germline ends. The CDR3 length is 16 residues. CDR3 residues: CASSLWGAGFNEKLFF. Written as DNA, the CDR3 is TGTGCCAGCAGTTTATGGGGCGCCGGGTTTAACGAAAAACTGTTTTTT.